This is a list of T cell receptor beta chains from one sample in a study of TIL therapy for anti-PD-1-resistant metastatic lung cancer. The table came from immunoSEQ multiplex PCR; TCRdb's copy has only in-frame clones and leaves some out. The table records tens of thousands of clones, around 87% of them present only once. This specimen was blood, taken at baseline. The receptors were gathered from a person aged 25 to 85 with non-small cell lung cancer. Each CDR3 is given with its conserved first and last residue. The D gene is left open where the match is weak. Rows give clone size only sometimes, using once, few, many, or a class for an expanded clone.

DNA: TGTGCCAGCAGCCAAGGGGGACTAGCGGGAGTCACGTCCTACGAGCAGTACTTC; CDR3: CASSQGGLAGVTSYEQYF; D: TRBD2; length: 18; V: TRBV3-1/TRBV3-2; size: few; J: TRBJ2-7
DNA: TGTGCCAGCAGCCTTCTGGCGGGTAGGTCCTACGAGCAGTACTTC; CDR3: CASSLLAGRSYEQYF; D: -; length: 15; V: TRBV7-2; size: -; J: TRBJ2-7
DNA: TGTGCCAGCAGCCAAGACTCAGGGTCGGCCGGGGAGCTGTTTTTT; CDR3: CASSQDSGSAGELFF; D: -; length: 15; V: TRBV4-2; size: -; J: TRBJ2-2
DNA: TGTGCCAGCAGCCGACAACCTGGCGGGACAGGGATCGAGCAGTACTTC; CDR3: CASSRQPGGTGIEQYF; D: TRBD1; length: 16; V: TRBV16; size: -; J: TRBJ2-7
DNA: TGTGCCAGCAAGCTAGCGGGCTCCTACAATGAGCAGTTCTTC; CDR3: CASKLAGSYNEQFF; D: TRBD2; length: 14; V: TRBV6-6; size: -; J: TRBJ2-1
DNA: TGTGCCAGCAGTGAAATATTGGGGGGTAATCAGCCCCAGCATTTT; CDR3: CASSEILGGNQPQHF; D: -; length: 15; V: TRBV6-1; size: -; J: TRBJ1-5
DNA: TGCGCCAGCAATTCACCGGGGACACCGTCCTCCTACGAGCAGTACTTC; CDR3: CASNSPGTPSSYEQYF; D: -; length: 16; V: TRBV5-1; size: -; J: TRBJ2-7
DNA: TGTGCCAGCAGCTTTACAGGGGAACGGGCCGGGGAGCTGTTTTTT; CDR3: CASSFTGERAGELFF; D: TRBD1; length: 15; V: TRBV5-4; size: -; J: TRBJ2-2
DNA: TGTGCCAGCAGCACTCTCGTTCAGCCCCAGCATTTT; CDR3: CASSTLVQPQHF; D: -; length: 12; V: TRBV28; size: few; J: TRBJ1-5
DNA: TGCAGCGTGGACGACAGGGGCGGGGGTGCTAGCACAGATACGCAGTATTTT; CDR3: CSVDDRGGGASTDTQYF; D: -; length: 17; V: TRBV29-1; size: once; J: TRBJ2-3
DNA: TGTGCCAGCAGTAATCGCGGGGTCAGGGCCCTGAACACTGAAGCTTTCTTT; CDR3: CASSNRGVRALNTEAFF; D: -; length: 17; V: TRBV11-2; size: -; J: TRBJ1-1
DNA: TGTGCCAGCAGCCCACTAGCGGGGGGCGGATGGGCCAAAAACATTCAGTACTTC; CDR3: CASSPLAGGGWAKNIQYF; D: TRBD2; length: 18; V: TRBV27; size: once; J: TRBJ2-4
DNA: TGTGCCAGTAAGAAAGGAAGTATCGACACCGGGGAGCTGTTTTTT; CDR3: CASKKGSIDTGELFF; D: -; length: 15; V: TRBV19; size: -; J: TRBJ2-2
DNA: TGTGCCAGCAGCCGAGGACTAGCGGGGGATACGCAGTATTTT; CDR3: CASSRGLAGDTQYF; D: TRBD2; length: 14; V: TRBV6-2/TRBV6-3; size: -; J: TRBJ2-3
DNA: TGTGCCAGCAGCTGGAGATCCGGGACAGGGCTAGGCTACACCTTC; CDR3: CASSWRSGTGLGYTF; D: TRBD1; length: 15; V: TRBV5-4; size: -; J: TRBJ1-2
DNA: TGTGCCAGCAGCCGTACCCCCTCCTACGAGCAGTACTTC; CDR3: CASSRTPSYEQYF; D: -; length: 13; V: TRBV7-9; size: -; J: TRBJ2-7
DNA: TGTGCCAGTAGTCCTCTACTAGCGGGATCCCCCGAGCAGTACTTC; CDR3: CASSPLLAGSPEQYF; D: TRBD2; length: 15; V: TRBV19; size: -; J: TRBJ2-7
DNA: TGTGCCAGCAGCTTGGAGACAGGCGGACCGACTGGCTACACCTTC; CDR3: CASSLETGGPTGYTF; D: -; length: 15; V: TRBV5-4; size: -; J: TRBJ1-2
DNA: TGTGCCTGCGACAGCACTGGGGCCAACGTCCTGACTTTC; CDR3: CACDSTGANVLTF; D: -; length: 13; V: TRBV30; size: -; J: TRBJ2-6
DNA: TGTGCCAGCAGCCAAGGCGTAGGGATCACTGAAGCTTTCTTT; CDR3: CASSQGVGITEAFF; D: -; length: 14; V: TRBV3-1/TRBV3-2; size: -; J: TRBJ1-1
DNA: TGTGCCAGCAGTCAAGAGAACACCGGGGAGCTGTTTTTT; CDR3: CASSQENTGELFF; D: -; length: 13; V: TRBV11-3; size: -; J: TRBJ2-2
DNA: TGTGCCAGCAGCCCCGGTGTGAGGTTAGAAGCTTTCTTT; CDR3: CASSPGVRLEAFF; D: -; length: 13; V: TRBV7-6; size: -; J: TRBJ1-1
DNA: TGTGCCAGCAGCTTGGGGGGCGAAGGTCCCACAGATACGCAGTATTTT; CDR3: CASSLGGEGPTDTQYF; D: -; length: 16; V: TRBV5-5; size: -; J: TRBJ2-3
DNA: TGTGCCAGCAGCTACCCGGGGGGCGCCCAGCATTTT; CDR3: CASSYPGGAQHF; D: -; length: 12; V: TRBV6-5; size: once; J: TRBJ1-5
DNA: TGTGCCAGCACGGGGTTGACCGGGGAGCTGTTTTTT; CDR3: CASTGLTGELFF; D: -; length: 12; V: TRBV9; size: -; J: TRBJ2-2
DNA: TGTGCCAGCAGCGTAGGGTTAACTAATGGCGGGAACACTGAAGCTTTCTTT; CDR3: CASSVGLTNGGNTEAFF; D: -; length: 17; V: TRBV9; size: -; J: TRBJ1-1
DNA: TGTGCCAGCAGCCAAGCCGTACAGAGCTCCTATAATTCACCCCTCCACTTT; CDR3: CASSQAVQSSYNSPLHF; D: -; length: 17; V: TRBV3-1/TRBV3-2; size: -; J: TRBJ1-6
DNA: TGTGCCAGTGCCCTTACTGGGAACACCGGGGAGCTGTTTTTT; CDR3: CASALTGNTGELFF; D: -; length: 14; V: TRBV7-3; size: -; J: TRBJ2-2
DNA: TGTGCCAGCAGTTTAGTCCCACGCGGACCGAACACTGAAGCTTTCTTT; CDR3: CASSLVPRGPNTEAFF; D: -; length: 16; V: TRBV27; size: -; J: TRBJ1-1
DNA: TGTGCCAGTAGCCGTGGGTCAGGTGCAGATACGCAGTATTTT; CDR3: CASSRGSGADTQYF; D: -; length: 14; V: TRBV19; size: -; J: TRBJ2-3
DNA: TGTGCCAGCAGCTACGGATTCGCGCAGTATTTT; CDR3: CASSYGFAQYF; D: -; length: 11; V: TRBV7-8; size: few; J: TRBJ2-3
DNA: TGTGCCAGTAGTTTTGGAGGGAGGAACACTGAAGCTTTCTTT; CDR3: CASSFGGRNTEAFF; D: -; length: 14; V: TRBV19; size: -; J: TRBJ1-1
DNA: TGTGCCAGCAGCCGGAACAGCAATCAGCCCCAGCATTTT; CDR3: CASSRNSNQPQHF; D: -; length: 13; V: TRBV3-1/TRBV3-2; size: few; J: TRBJ1-5
DNA: TGTGCCAGCAGTTACAATAGCAATCAGCCCCAGCATTTT; CDR3: CASSYNSNQPQHF; D: -; length: 13; V: TRBV6-6; size: -; J: TRBJ1-5
DNA: TGCAGCGTTGAAGGTCAGACAGGGAATTCCTACAATGAGCAGTTCTTC; CDR3: CSVEGQTGNSYNEQFF; D: TRBD1; length: 16; V: TRBV29-1; size: -; J: TRBJ2-1
DNA: TGCGCCAGCAGCCCCGGGACAGGGGCCTACGAGCAGTACTTC; CDR3: CASSPGTGAYEQYF; D: TRBD1; length: 14; V: TRBV5-1; size: -; J: TRBJ2-7
DNA: TGTGCCAGCAGTTCCCCGACGGGAGGGGTTTCTGATGAGCAGTTCTTC; CDR3: CASSSPTGGVSDEQFF; D: TRBD2; length: 16; V: TRBV27; size: -; J: TRBJ2-1